The present TCR beta chain was sequenced within a study of CD8+ T cells in alopecia areata. In the study overall: Recipient mice, approximately 6-11-week-old female C3H/HeJ animals, received skin from roughly 6-12-month-old C3H/HeJ graft donors with spontaneous alopecia. Study-level results: Higher clonality and more expanded CD8+ clones appeared in lesional than normal scalp. Scalp data also include sequences from resident alphabeta T cells of normal skin. With patients, TCR sharing proved less clear than in mice, a difference possibly related to HLA.

The authors sorted pooled cutaneous lymph node cells using CD4, CD8alpha, NKG2D, NKG2ACE and other markers. After isolation, RNA underwent reverse transcription to generate cDNA as the sequencing template. Repertoires were generated with immunoSEQ multiplex PCR, while TCRdb's copy carries only in-frame clones and drops some. This sample carries approximately 300,000 clones, none of them present only once. The germline gives CDR1 MNHDT, CDR2 YYDKIL. With V trimmed by 4 bases and J by 6 bases, 9 bases remained unmatched. This CDR3 is 15 amino acids long. This clone has at least ten counts. What it binds is not known. Genes and germline are mouse. The CDR3 extends 4 residues past the end of the read, so its final part is completed from the germline J gene.

Sequenced: CD4+ T cells sorted from a lymph node. The genes are TRBV17 and TRBJ2-1; TRBD2 matches 7 bases. The sequence was obtained from a C3H/HeJ mouse with alopecia areata. MHC haplotype: H2-k. CDR3 DNA, as far as it was read: TGTGCTAGCAGTATCTTTTCTGGGGGAGGTGCT. This gives the protein CASSIFSGGGA. The full-length CDR3 reads as CASSIFSGGGAEQFF. The complete variable domain, with remaining parts taken from reference TRBV17 and TRBJ2-1, reads DTTVKQNPRYKLARVGKPVNLICSQTMNHDTMYWYQKKPNQAPKLLLFYYDKILNREADTFEKFQSSRPNNSFCSLYIGSAGLEYSAMYLCASSIFSGGGAEQFFGPGTRLTVL.